Below are 24 T cell receptor beta chains sequenced from a single sample in a study of metastatic and nonmetastatic thyroid tumors. TCRdb re-processed the PCR reads through MiXCR. Seen here are about 45,000 clones, less than 4.5% observed once, and the top ten hold about a tenth. There were no patients who had received any treatment before thyroid surgery. Sequenced input: blood. These receptors were obtained from a female donor with papillary thyroid cancer or a benign thyroid nodule (not recorded which). Some clones in this sample may be carry-over from other donors' samples.

This sequence joins TRBV28 and TRBJ1-5; 8 bases fit TRBD1. From germline, CDR1 is MDHEN and CDR2 SYDVKM. This CDR3 is 16 amino acids long. Trimming removed 8 bases from V and 7 bases from J; junction bases left unmatched: 16. The CDR3 spells CASLPELRGLGQPQHF. The CDR3 DNA follows: TGTGCCAGCCTACCCGAACTCAGGGGGCTCGGGCAGCCCCAGCATTTT.

This clone has at least ten counts. V and J are TRBV27 and TRBJ2-1; D is uncertain. CDR3 length equals 15 residues. V dropped 1 base and J dropped 0 bases, with 7 bases sitting between them. Looked up from germline, CDR1 is MNHEY and CDR2 is SMNVEV (reference sequence). In DNA form, the CDR3 reads TGTGCCAGCAGTTTATTGGGAATCTCCTACAATGAGCAGTTCTTC. This gives the protein CASSLLGISYNEQFF.

The chain joins TRBV19 to TRBJ1-2, with D unclear. Trimming left V 3 bases short and J 7 bases short, with 18 bases between. The CDR3 spans 15 residues. Germline CDR1 LNHDA, CDR2 SQIVND (reference sequence). CDR3 loop: CASSITWFEGFGYTF. CDR3 coding DNA: TGTGCCAGTAGTATTACATGGTTTGAGGGCTTTGGCTACACCTTC.

The CDR3 protein is CASSPGTPVQGNWQPQHF. The CDR3 coding sequence is TGTGCCAGCAGCCCGGGCACCCCGGTACAGGGTAACTGGCAGCCCCAGCATTTT. V gene TRBV6-7 combines with J gene TRBJ1-5; D perhaps matches TRBD1 (6 bases). TRBV6-7 is an open reading frame, and its role is uncertain. Trimming shortened V by 6 bases and J by 7 bases, and 28 bases separated the two germline ends. CDR3 length: 18 residues.

In DNA form, the CDR3 reads TGCAGTGCTATCGACCCTAGCCGGACCGGGGAGCTGTTTTTT. It specifies CSAIDPSRTGELFF. The rearrangement uses TRBV20-1 and TRBJ2-2; D is possibly TRBD2 (5 bases). CDR3 length: 14 residues. Germline lookup yields CDR1 DFQATT and CDR2 SNEGSKA (reference sequence). Trimming shortened V by 4 bases and J by 5 bases, and 14 bases separated the two germline ends.

The gene calls are TRBV28 and TRBJ1-2; possibly TRBD1 for D (5 bases). Looked up from germline, CDR1 is MDHEN and CDR2 is SYDVKM. The V end was cut by 6 bases, the J end by 0 bases, with 11 bases between. This CDR3 comprises 14 residues. CDR3 sequence reads: CASSQGRTNYGYTF. The CDR3, as DNA: TGTGCCAGCAGCCAGGGACGGACTAACTATGGCTACACCTTC.

The chain has TRBV6-1 and TRBJ1-6; no reliable D call. The V and J ends lost 7 bases and 5 bases respectively, with 9 bases between them. The CDR3 has 13 residues. Germline V gives CDR1 MNHNS, CDR2 SASEGT. CDR3 nucleotides: TGTGCCAGCAAGGGCGTCAATAATTCACCCCTCCACTTT. Its protein product is CASKGVNNSPLHF.

This clone has just a few counts. The rearrangement uses TRBV6-5 and TRBJ2-2; 11 bases fit TRBD2. Germline loops: CDR1 MNHEY, CDR2 SVGAGI. This CDR3 has 15 amino acids. With 4 bases clipped from V and 10 bases from J, the junction kept 8 bases outside the gene matches. The chain's CDR3 is CASSLTSGTSVELFF. The CDR3 DNA follows: TGTGCCAGCAGTTTGACTAGCGGGACTTCCGTGGAGCTGTTTTTT.

Ten or more counts support this clone. V gene TRBV20-1 combines with J gene TRBJ2-7; D is uncertain. The germline V and J ends were trimmed by 3 bases and 2 bases, with 11 bases remaining between them. The CDR3 has 13 residues. Germline CDR1 and CDR2: DFQATT and SNEGSKA (reference sequence). The CDR3 DNA reads TGCAGTGCTAGCTTGACACGTACCTACGAGCAGTACTTC. Its protein product is CSASLTRTYEQYF.

This clone appeared many times. This sequence joins TRBV7-3 and TRBJ2-1; 12 nucleotides match TRBD2. The V segment lost 3 bases and the J segment 6 bases; nucleotides outside the gene matches: 6. The CDR3 is 16 amino acids. Germline lookup yields CDR1 SGHTA and CDR2 FQGTGA. The CDR3 region is CASSLSTSGRSNEQFF. In DNA form, the CDR3 reads TGTGCCAGCAGCTTGTCGACTAGCGGGAGAAGCAATGAGCAGTTCTTC. The variable domain in full, with the rest retrieved from reference TRBV7-3 and TRBJ2-1, is GAGVSQTPSNKVTEKGKYVELRCDPISGHTALYWYRQSLGQGPEFLIYFQGTGAADDSGLPNDRFFAVRPEGSVSTLKIQRTERGDSAVYLCASSLSTSGRSNEQFFGPGTRLTVL.

This clone was seen only once. The conserved final phenylalanine or tryptophan is absent from the CDR3, which likely points to a read error. V and J are TRBV30 and TRBJ2-2, with D perhaps matching TRBD2 (6 bases). The length of the CDR3 is 14 residues. The germline V gene has CDR1 GTSNPN and CDR2 SVGIG (reference sequence). The V end lost 0 bases, the J end lost 7 bases, and 12 bases lay between the germline ends. The CDR3 reads CAWSVTGEVGELFL. The CDR3 DNA is TGTGCCTGGAGTGTTACGGGGGAAGTCGGGGAGCTGTTTCTT.

As for this clone: At one boundary the junction diverges from the germline segment, which might be a read error. This sample also contains other DNA sequences that code for the same CDR3. J is TRBJ1-2 and V is TRBV19, with D hard to call. This CDR3 has 14 amino acids. The germline V gene encodes CDR1 LNHDA and CDR2 SQIVND (reference sequence). In DNA form, the CDR3 reads TGTGCCAGTAGTATAACTTCCCGAGGATATGGATACACCTTC. This encodes CASSITSRGYGYTF.

This clone was seen at least ten times. The chain combines TRBV5-6 with TRBJ2-3, with TRBD1 matching over 9 bases. CDR1 is SGHDT, CDR2 YYEEEE, per germline. Germline trimming cut 4 bases from V and 3 bases from J; bases unmatched to any gene: 6. This CDR3 is 15 amino acids long. The CDR3 is CASSTGQGATDTQYF. For the CDR3, the DNA is TGTGCCAGCAGCACGGGACAGGGCGCGACAGATACGCAGTATTTT.

This clone was seen at least ten times. The chain couples TRBV7-8 to TRBJ2-5; perhaps TRBD2 as D (6 bases). Between the trimmed V and J ends, which lost 5 bases and 1 base, there was a span of 8 bases. CDR1 SGHVS and CDR2 FQNEAQ come from the germline V gene. The CDR3 sequence is 13 residues long. CDR3 DNA: TGTGCCAGCAGCGCGGGACTCCAAGAGACCCAGTACTTC. It translates to CASSAGLQETQYF.

The rearrangement links TRBV6-2 or TRBV6-3 to TRBJ1-2; D gene unclear. The CDR3 covers 13 residues. V was cut by 10 bases and J by 9 bases, with 21 bases left in between. Germline values: CDR1 MNHEY, CDR2 SVGEGT. The CDR3 protein is CAISYSGSPSYTF. CDR3 DNA sequence: TGTGCCATTAGTTACTCGGGATCCCCGAGCTACACCTTC.

This clone was recorded many times. The chain is built from TRBV20-1 and TRBJ2-3; 9 positions agree with TRBD2. Per germline, CDR1 DFQATT and CDR2 SNEGSKA (reference sequence). V gave up 6 bases and J gave up 4 bases; unmatched junction bases: 2. The CDR3 covers 12 residues. The CDR3 DNA is TGCAGTGCAGTAGCGGGAGCAGATACGCAGTATTTT. Translated, it gives CSAVAGADTQYF.

This clone was found a few times. Distinct nucleotide sequences in the sample also encode this CDR3. The chain joins TRBV19 to TRBJ2-1; no clear D. This CDR3 is built from 14 residues. Germline V lookup: CDR1 LNHDA, CDR2 SQIVND (reference sequence). The V end was cut by 5 bases, the J end by 5 bases, with 13 bases between. CDR3 loop: CASSSLDPNNEQFF. The CDR3, as DNA: TGTGCCAGTAGTTCCCTTGACCCAAACAATGAGCAGTTCTTC.

With respect to this clone: A read error may account for a junction end that differs from germline. V gene TRBV2 combines with J gene TRBJ2-5; D is possibly TRBD2 (5 bases). This CDR3 spans 16 amino acids. Looked up from germline, CDR1 is SNHLY and CDR2 is FYNNEI. CDR3 protein: CACSEERTSGQETQYF. For the CDR3, the DNA is TGTGCCTGCAGTGAGGAGCGCACCAGCGGCCAAGAGACCCAGTACTTC. Full variable domain (outside the CDR3, taken from reference TRBV2 and TRBJ2-5): EPEVTQTPSHQVTQMGQEVILRCVPISNHLYFYWYRQILGQKVEFLVSFYNNEISEKSEIFDDQFSVERPDGSNFTLKIRSTKLEDSAMYFCACSEERTSGQETQYFGPGTRLLVL.

A remark on this clone: This could be a read error, since a much larger clone is one nucleotide away. This chain joins TRBV3-1 and TRBJ2-6, with 7 bases aligning to TRBD1. Germline values: CDR1 LGHDT, CDR2 YNNKEL (reference sequence). Germline trimming cut 1 base from V and 8 bases from J; bases unmatched to any gene: 5. The CDR3 covers 15 residues. The DNA for the CDR3 is TGTGCCAGCAGCCAAGCTCCACAGGGGACCAACGTCCTGACTTTC. It is translated as CASSQAPQGTNVLTF.

In the case of this clone: The junction does not match germline at one end; this may be a read error. The chain couples TRBV15 to TRBJ1-2; D is unclear. Germline-derived CDR1 and CDR2 are LNHNV and YYDKDF (reference sequence). The CDR3 has 14 amino acids. Here the CDR3 reads CASSRDRYLSGYTF. The CDR3, as DNA: TGTGCCTCCAGCAGAGATAGATACCTCAGTGGCTACACCTTC.

In this sample, this clone turned up many times. The genes are TRBV9 and TRBJ2-3; 8 bases agree with TRBD1. The J segment lost 2 bases and the V segment lost 7 bases, leaving 6 bases of the junction unmatched. There are 14 residues in the CDR3. The germline CDR1 and CDR2 sequences are SGDLS and YYNGEE. The CDR3 spells CASADRGDTDTQYF. The CDR3 coding sequence is TGTGCCAGCGCTGACAGGGGAGACACAGATACGCAGTATTTT.

This clone showed up just a few times. V usage is TRBV27 and J usage is TRBJ1-5, with D perhaps matching TRBD1 (5 bases). Germline lookup yields CDR1 MNHEY and CDR2 SMNVEV (reference sequence). Trimming cost V 4 bases and J 7 bases, with 11 bases left between them. CDR3 length: 13 residues. This CDR3 is CASSWGVGQPQHF. The CDR3 bases are TGTGCCAGCAGTTGGGGGGTCGGACAGCCCCAGCATTTT.

This clone was observed many times. V and J are TRBV7-9 and TRBJ1-4; D is possibly TRBD1 (6 bases). The CDR3 loop spans 17 amino acids. Trimming removed 3 bases from V and 5 bases from J, with 19 bases in between. Germline V gives CDR1 SEHNR, CDR2 FQNEAQ (reference sequence). The CDR3 DNA follows: TGTGCCAGCAGCTTTAGGTTTGGGGGCCAGCTGAATGAAAAACTGTTTTTT. Protein product: CASSFRFGGQLNEKLFF.

This clone has a handful of counts. V and J are TRBV7-3 and TRBJ2-2; D gene ambiguous. From germline, CDR1 is SGHTA and CDR2 FQGTGA. This CDR3 has 14 amino acids. Trimming took off 2 bases at V and 3 bases at J, with 7 bases between the two ends. CDR3 nucleotides: TGTGCCAGCAGCTTAGGGCCTTACACCGGGGAGCTGTTTTTT. Its translation is CASSLGPYTGELFF.